This T cell receptor beta chain stems from a study of CD8+CD57+ T cells in acquired aplastic anemia. The wider study: Sorted CD4+ and CD8+ cells gave an average of 3.2 ug of DNA. There were about 10.8 million reads, on average, for CD4+ cells from healthy donors.

Study-level results: Patients did not significantly differ from controls in CD8+ Simpson's diversity. Found in both controls and patients were some 30 CD8+ CDR3 sequences.

Researchers used genomic DNA as the template to profile TCR beta VDJ and CDR3. TCRdb reanalysed the reads using MiXCR and keeps one entry per CDR3 protein. This sample yields 400,000 to 500,000 distinct CDR3 sequences, of which about 70% are seen a single time; under 5% belongs to the top ten. Concerning this clonotype itself: Its antigen remains unidentified. Here the CDR3 omits its conserved ending phenylalanine or tryptophan, so a read error is the likely source. The limits of the CDR3 on the DNA are not certain, so only TCRdb's listed CDR3 is given.

Specimen: sorted CD4+, CD8+, or CD8+CD57+ T cells (not recorded which) from PBMCs. This TCR was sampled from a human donor in good health, serving as a control.

The CDR3 region is CASSFAVYNEHFV. The chain combines TRBV7-9 with TRBJ2-1. Per the germline V gene, CDR1 is SEHNR and CDR2 is FQNEAQ (reference sequence). Termini included, the CDR3 measures 13 amino acids.